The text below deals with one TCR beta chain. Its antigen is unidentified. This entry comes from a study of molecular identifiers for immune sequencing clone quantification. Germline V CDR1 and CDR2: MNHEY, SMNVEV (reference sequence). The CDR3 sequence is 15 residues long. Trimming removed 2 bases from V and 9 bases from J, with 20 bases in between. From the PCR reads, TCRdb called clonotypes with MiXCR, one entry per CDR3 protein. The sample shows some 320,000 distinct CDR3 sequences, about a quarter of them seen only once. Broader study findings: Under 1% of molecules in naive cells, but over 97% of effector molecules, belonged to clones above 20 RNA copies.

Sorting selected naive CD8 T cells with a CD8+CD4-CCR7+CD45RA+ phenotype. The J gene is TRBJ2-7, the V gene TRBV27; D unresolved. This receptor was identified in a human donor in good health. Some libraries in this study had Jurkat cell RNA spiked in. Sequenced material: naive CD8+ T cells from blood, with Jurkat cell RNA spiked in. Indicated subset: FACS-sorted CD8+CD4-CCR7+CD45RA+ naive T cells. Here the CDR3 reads CASSLTWVARIGQYF. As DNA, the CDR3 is TGTGCCAGCAGTTTAACTTGGGTCGCCAGGATCGGGCAGTACTTC.